This entry features one T cell receptor beta chain sequence. This specimen comes from a study of OX40 agonist ivuxolimab in advanced cancers. About the research overall: Patients were dosed intravenously with ivuxolimab at 0.01 to 10 mg/kg every 2 weeks. Cancers in dose escalation were hepatocellular, melanoma, renal cell and head and neck. Prior anti-PD-1, anti-PD-L1 or anti-CTLA-4 therapy was allowed; roughly 40% had some.

Only in-frame clones appear in the TCRdb table, and some are missing; sequencing was by immunoSEQ multiplex PCR. The sample lists more than 50,000 clones; about four fifths were seen once. Cycle 7 day 1, cycle 4 day 1, and baseline were the timepoints at which blood was sampled. This CDR3 spans 11 amino acids. Germline-derived CDR1 and CDR2 are SEHNR and FQNEAQ (reference sequence). Trimming took 0 bases from V and 5 from J, leaving 2 bases between them. The source is an adult with an advanced solid tumor such as melanoma, head and neck, liver or kidney cancer. This specimen consisted of CD4+ or CD8+ T cells sorted from blood, obtained in a trial of the OX40 agonist ivuxolimab. The rearrangement uses TRBV7-9 and TRBJ2-7, with D hard to call. CDR3 nucleotides: TGTGCCAGCAGCTTAGCCCACGAGCAGTACTTC. This codes for CASSLAHEQYF.